The T cell receptor beta chain described here comes from a study of blood T cell repertoires in COVID-19. For the study at large: PBMCs, B-cell-depleted T cells, or T cells provided the cDNA or gDNA that made up the material.

As originally analysed: Estimates of nucleated cell counts were drawn from the amplification of reference gene primers. TCRdb keeps only in-frame clones here, not all; method: immunoSEQ multiplex PCR. That table furnishes V, J and clone size, whereas the DNA furnished D and trimming. Counted here are around 100,000 clones, about 86% occurring once; the ten biggest clones make up approximately 3.5%. Trimming removed 5 bases from V and 6 bases from J; junction bases left unmatched: 6. The CDR3 consists of 13 residues. Germline-derived CDR1 and CDR2 are SGHVS and FQNEAQ. Sequences were obtained from peripheral blood. The rearrangement joins TRBV7-8 to TRBJ1-2; TRBD1 matches at 7 bases. The source of this sequence is an elderly woman with active or convalescent COVID-19. CDR3 residues: CASSADRDDGYTF. The CDR3 DNA is TGTGCCAGCAGCGCCGACAGGGATGATGGCTACACCTTC.